The rows below give T cell receptor beta chains drawn from one sample of a study of response to subunit inactivated influenza vaccine. From the RT-PCR reads, TCRdb called clonotypes with MiXCR, one entry per CDR3 protein. The repertoire has 450,000 to 550,000 distinct CDR3 sequences, about 25% of them found once; the top ten carry around 1.8%. Specimen: CD4+ T cells sorted from PBMCs, collected 4 to 6 days after vaccination. These receptors all come from a man in his fifties or sixties who received an inactivated influenza vaccine. The CDR3 runs from the conserved cysteine through the conserved F or W. A D gene is named only where the DNA matches it firmly. Rows may omit the clone size; those that give it use once, few, many or a size class.

v_gene: TRBV5-1; d_gene: TRBD2; j_gene: TRBJ2-1; abundance: few; CDR3nt: TGCGCCAGCAGCTTCACTAGCGGGGGGCCCAACAATGAGCAGTTCTTC; CDR3aa: CASSFTSGGPNNEQFF
v_gene: TRBV10-3; d_gene: -; j_gene: TRBJ2-3; abundance: -; CDR3nt: TGTGCCATCAGTGAGTCGGAGGCCGGCCATACGCAGTATTTT; CDR3aa: CAISESEAGHTQYF
v_gene: TRBV7-2; d_gene: TRBD2; j_gene: TRBJ2-2; abundance: many; CDR3nt: TGTGCCAGCAGCTTAAGTAGCGGGAGATGGGCCGGGGAGCTGTTTTTT; CDR3aa: CASSLSSGRWAGELFF
v_gene: TRBV29-1; d_gene: -; j_gene: TRBJ2-5; abundance: few; CDR3nt: TGCAGCGCCGGCATAAACCAACAAGAGACCCAGTACTTC; CDR3aa: CSAGINQQETQYF
v_gene: TRBV24-1; d_gene: -; j_gene: TRBJ2-7; abundance: few; CDR3nt: TGTGCCACCTCCGAGGGGCCGGCAGGGATGAACTACGAGCAGTACTTC; CDR3aa: CATSEGPAGMNYEQYF
v_gene: TRBV5-6; d_gene: -; j_gene: TRBJ2-1; abundance: few; CDR3nt: TGTGCCAGCAGCTTGGCCGGCGGGACCAGCAATGAGCAGTTCTTC; CDR3aa: CASSLAGGTSNEQFF
v_gene: TRBV24-1; d_gene: -; j_gene: TRBJ2-1; abundance: -; CDR3nt: TGTGCCACCAGTGATCACGGATTTACTCTAGGGAATGAGCAGTTCTTC; CDR3aa: CATSDHGFTLGNEQFF
v_gene: TRBV7-2; d_gene: TRBD2; j_gene: TRBJ2-3; abundance: -; CDR3nt: TGTGCCAGCAGCTCCATGCGGGGGACCCCTTCAGATACGCAGTATTTT; CDR3aa: CASSSMRGTPSDTQYF
v_gene: TRBV7-6; d_gene: TRBD2; j_gene: TRBJ2-7; abundance: -; CDR3nt: TGTGCCAGCAGCTTAGGTCAGCGGGAGGGCCTGTACGAGCAGTACTTC; CDR3aa: CASSLGQREGLYEQYF
v_gene: TRBV25-1; d_gene: -; j_gene: TRBJ1-2; abundance: -; CDR3nt: TGTGCCAGCAGTATGAGGGACCCGGCCTACTATGGCTACACCTTC; CDR3aa: CASSMRDPAYYGYTF
v_gene: TRBV20-1; d_gene: -; j_gene: TRBJ1-2; abundance: -; CDR3nt: TGCAGTGCTAGAGATTACAGTTTTTCCTATGGCTACACCTTC; CDR3aa: CSARDYSFSYGYTF
v_gene: TRBV7-9; d_gene: -; j_gene: TRBJ2-3; abundance: -; CDR3nt: TGTGCCAGCAGCTTAGCCATGCTGGATACGCAGTATTTT; CDR3aa: CASSLAMLDTQYF
v_gene: TRBV11-2; d_gene: TRBD1; j_gene: TRBJ2-2; abundance: -; CDR3nt: TGTGCCAGCACCCGGACAGGCACCGGGGAGCTGTTTTTT; CDR3aa: CASTRTGTGELFF
v_gene: TRBV7-9; d_gene: -; j_gene: TRBJ2-7; abundance: -; CDR3nt: TGTGCCAGCAGCCCTACCTACAGGGCTCCCTACTACGAGCAGTACTTC; CDR3aa: CASSPTYRAPYYEQYF
v_gene: TRBV28; d_gene: -; j_gene: TRBJ1-2; abundance: few; CDR3nt: TGTGCCAGCAGTTTGGCGACGGATACCCTTTATGGCTACACCTTC; CDR3aa: CASSLATDTLYGYTF
v_gene: TRBV20-1; d_gene: -; j_gene: TRBJ2-1; abundance: -; CDR3nt: TGCAGTGCTAGAGGAGGGTTGGATGAGCAGTTCTTC; CDR3aa: CSARGGLDEQFF
v_gene: TRBV20-1; d_gene: -; j_gene: TRBJ1-6; abundance: -; CDR3nt: TGCAGTGCTAGAGAATTTGGGCAGTCTGATAATTCACCCCTCCACTTT; CDR3aa: CSAREFGQSDNSPLHF
v_gene: TRBV18; d_gene: TRBD2; j_gene: TRBJ2-1; abundance: -; CDR3nt: TGTGCCAGCTCAGAGCCCGGTAGCGGGACCGCCTACAATGAGCAGTTCTTC; CDR3aa: CASSEPGSGTAYNEQFF
v_gene: TRBV5-1; d_gene: -; j_gene: TRBJ2-5; abundance: many; CDR3nt: TGCGCCAGCAGCTTGCATGAGACCCAGTACTTC; CDR3aa: CASSLHETQYF
v_gene: TRBV4-1; d_gene: -; j_gene: TRBJ2-7; abundance: -; CDR3nt: TGCGCCAGCAGCCAAGTCGGAGCGTCCTACGAGCAGTACTTC; CDR3aa: CASSQVGASYEQYF
v_gene: TRBV4-1; d_gene: TRBD2; j_gene: TRBJ2-5; abundance: -; CDR3nt: TGCGCCAGCAGCCAGACCGGGACTAGCGGAAAGACCCAGTACTTC; CDR3aa: CASSQTGTSGKTQYF
v_gene: TRBV6-1; d_gene: -; j_gene: TRBJ2-7; abundance: -; CDR3nt: TGTGCCAGCACAAAAAGGGGGACCTACGAGCAGTACTTC; CDR3aa: CASTKRGTYEQYF
v_gene: TRBV7-2; d_gene: -; j_gene: TRBJ2-7; abundance: few; CDR3nt: TGTGCCAGCAGCCTAAGGACCGGGTTTAGCTCCTACGAGCAGTACTTC; CDR3aa: CASSLRTGFSSYEQYF
v_gene: TRBV4-3; d_gene: -; j_gene: TRBJ1-4; abundance: many; CDR3nt: TGCGCCAGCAGCCAAGAACATGCAACTAATGAAAAACTGTTTTTT; CDR3aa: CASSQEHATNEKLFF
v_gene: TRBV7-8; d_gene: TRBD2; j_gene: TRBJ2-5; abundance: -; CDR3nt: TGTGCCAGCAGCTTAGTAGGGGGAACTAGCGGGAGGCTTGAGACCCAGTACTTC; CDR3aa: CASSLVGGTSGRLETQYF
v_gene: TRBV4-3; d_gene: TRBD1; j_gene: TRBJ2-5; abundance: -; CDR3nt: TGCGCCAGCAGCCAAGATATGCACAGGGGTAACCAAGAGACCCAGTACTTC; CDR3aa: CASSQDMHRGNQETQYF
v_gene: TRBV5-1; d_gene: -; j_gene: TRBJ1-4; abundance: -; CDR3nt: TGCGCCAGCAGAGGCAGTCCTAATGAAAAACTGTTTTTT; CDR3aa: CASRGSPNEKLFF
v_gene: TRBV7-2; d_gene: -; j_gene: TRBJ2-3; abundance: few; CDR3nt: TGTGCCAGCAGCTCGGATAGAAGTGCTAGCACAGATACGCAGTATTTT; CDR3aa: CASSSDRSASTDTQYF
v_gene: TRBV6-5; d_gene: -; j_gene: TRBJ1-5; abundance: -; CDR3nt: TGTGCCAGCAGTTACAAGAAGGAAAGCAAACATCAGCCCCAGCATTTT; CDR3aa: CASSYKKESKHQPQHF
v_gene: TRBV28; d_gene: -; j_gene: TRBJ2-3; abundance: once; CDR3nt: TGTGCCAGCAGCCTAACGCCGGGTACAGATACGCAGTATTTT; CDR3aa: CASSLTPGTDTQYF
v_gene: TRBV3-1; d_gene: TRBD1; j_gene: TRBJ1-4; abundance: -; CDR3nt: TGTGCCAGCAGCCAAGAAAGGACAGGCCGAGGTCTGTTTTTT; CDR3aa: CASSQERTGRGLFF
v_gene: TRBV20-1; d_gene: -; j_gene: TRBJ2-2; abundance: once; CDR3nt: TGCAGTGCTAGAGTCAGTATCACCGGGGAGCTGTTTTTT; CDR3aa: CSARVSITGELFF
v_gene: TRBV12-3/TRBV12-4; d_gene: -; j_gene: TRBJ1-4; abundance: few; CDR3nt: TGTGCCAGCAGTCTCAAGGACGGGAAACTGTTTTTT; CDR3aa: CASSLKDGKLFF
v_gene: TRBV27; d_gene: TRBD1; j_gene: TRBJ2-7; abundance: -; CDR3nt: TGTGCCAGCTCTGGACAGGCTAACTACGAGCAGTACTTC; CDR3aa: CASSGQANYEQYF
v_gene: TRBV7-2; d_gene: -; j_gene: TRBJ1-2; abundance: few; CDR3nt: TGTGCCAGCAGCTTGGGTGAGGGGGGCGGCTACACCTTC; CDR3aa: CASSLGEGGGYTF
v_gene: TRBV2; d_gene: TRBD1; j_gene: TRBJ1-1; abundance: -; CDR3nt: TGTGCCAGCAGCGGACAGGGCACTGAAGCTTTCTTT; CDR3aa: CASSGQGTEAFF
v_gene: TRBV12-3/TRBV12-4; d_gene: TRBD2; j_gene: TRBJ2-5; abundance: many; CDR3nt: TGTGCCAGCCGGGGGGGAGAGACCCAGTACTTC; CDR3aa: CASRGGETQYF
v_gene: TRBV5-5; d_gene: TRBD1; j_gene: TRBJ1-5; abundance: few; CDR3nt: TGTGCCAGCAGCCCTTTGACAGGGGGTCAGCCCCAGCATTTT; CDR3aa: CASSPLTGGQPQHF
v_gene: TRBV5-1; d_gene: TRBD1; j_gene: TRBJ2-5; abundance: few; CDR3nt: TGCGCCAGCAGCTCGCTACAGGGGCAAGAGACCCAGTACTTC; CDR3aa: CASSSLQGQETQYF
v_gene: TRBV5-6; d_gene: TRBD1; j_gene: TRBJ1-2; abundance: -; CDR3nt: TGTGCCAGCAGCTTGGCGGACAGGGCGTATGGCTACACCTTC; CDR3aa: CASSLADRAYGYTF
v_gene: TRBV29-1; d_gene: TRBD1; j_gene: TRBJ2-7; abundance: -; CDR3nt: TGCAGCGTCGGACTTACGACAGGGGGCAGGGTCGAGCAGTACTTC; CDR3aa: CSVGLTTGGRVEQYF
v_gene: TRBV20-1; d_gene: -; j_gene: TRBJ1-6; abundance: -; CDR3nt: TGCAGTGTGCGATCCGGGGATTCACCCCTCCACTTT; CDR3aa: CSVRSGDSPLHF
v_gene: TRBV7-9; d_gene: -; j_gene: TRBJ2-1; abundance: -; CDR3nt: TGTGCCAGCAGCTTCGAGCGCGAGTACAATGAGCAGTTCTTC; CDR3aa: CASSFEREYNEQFF
v_gene: TRBV10-2; d_gene: -; j_gene: TRBJ2-2; abundance: -; CDR3nt: TGCGCCAGCAGTGGTTCGGCACTCCAAGGAACCGGGGAGCTGTTTTTT; CDR3aa: CASSGSALQGTGELFF
v_gene: TRBV3-1; d_gene: -; j_gene: TRBJ1-1; abundance: few; CDR3nt: TGTGCCAGCAGACAGAGTGGGGGTACCTCTGAAGCTTTCTTT; CDR3aa: CASRQSGGTSEAFF
v_gene: TRBV12-3/TRBV12-4; d_gene: TRBD1; j_gene: TRBJ1-4; abundance: few; CDR3nt: TGTGCCAGCAGATCCGGGACAGGGAATGAAAAACTGTTTTTT; CDR3aa: CASRSGTGNEKLFF
v_gene: TRBV7-2; d_gene: TRBD1; j_gene: TRBJ2-1; abundance: few; CDR3nt: TGTGCCAGCAGCTACGACAGGGACCCCTCCTACAATGAGCAGTTCTTC; CDR3aa: CASSYDRDPSYNEQFF
v_gene: TRBV4-2; d_gene: TRBD2; j_gene: TRBJ2-3; abundance: -; CDR3nt: TGTGCCAGCAGCCAAGCCTTTGACCGACTAGCGGGGGGCCCAGTTGACCCAGATACGCAGTATTTT; CDR3aa: CASSQAFDRLAGGPVDPDTQYF
v_gene: TRBV5-6; d_gene: TRBD2; j_gene: TRBJ2-3; abundance: many; CDR3nt: TGTGCCAGCAGCCTTAGCGGGGATACGCAGTATTTT; CDR3aa: CASSLSGDTQYF
v_gene: TRBV12-3/TRBV12-4; d_gene: TRBD1; j_gene: TRBJ2-7; abundance: -; CDR3nt: TGTGCCAGCAGTTTTGGACAGGGGAGGAAGGACGAGCAGTACTTC; CDR3aa: CASSFGQGRKDEQYF
v_gene: TRBV7-3; d_gene: TRBD2; j_gene: TRBJ2-3; abundance: -; CDR3nt: TGTGCCAGCAGCTTAAGGCCCCTTGGACTAGCGGGAGTGGCAGATACGCAGTATTTT; CDR3aa: CASSLRPLGLAGVADTQYF